The clone carrying this T cell receptor beta chain was detected a few times. Antigen specificity is unknown. This specimen belongs to a study of T-cell memory formation after mild COVID-19. As for the study in general: TCR clusters showed largely donor specificity.

Study outcomes and limitations: Memory from before infection featured some responding clones, which suggests cross-reactive memory joined.

V dropped 0 bases and J dropped 13; count of bases not matched to a gene: 6. Germline CDR1 reads MGHRA; CDR2 reads YSYEKL. There are 13 residues in the CDR3. Libraries for TCRalpha and TCRbeta carried sample barcodes and unique molecular identifiers via 5'RACE. One entry per CDR3 protein, called by TCRdb with MiXCR from the 5' RACE reads. The sample lists 300,000 or so distinct CDR3 sequences; less than 20% were seen once. The V call is TRBV4-1, the J call TRBJ2-1, with TRBD2 matching 7 bases. This receptor was taken from a man aged 18-30 years who had mild COVID-19 (a few samples of this study predate the infection). Cell type and time point are not known. The sequencing input was PBMCs or a T cell subset sorted from them (not recorded which). This CDR3 reads CASSQDPSGNQFF. CDR3 DNA sequence: TGCGCCAGCAGCCAAGATCCCAGCGGGAACCAGTTCTTC.